This TCR beta chain comes out of a study of cytomegalovirus exposure and HLA in healthy donors. For the study at large: An analysis done earlier identified 120 million or so unique TCR beta sequences from about 179 million T cells. Overall study findings and caveats: Across HLA loci, a later analysis found differing TCR association rates, with DRB1 most and HLA-C fewest. Earlier results showed most TCR beta V segments being productive about 87% or about 30% of the time. In a later analysis, HLA-associated beta chains showed higher expansion and lower generation probabilities than comparable chains.

To note about this clone: The antigen is unknown.

60 Vbeta and 13 Jbeta primers were used in PCR. The data were produced by immunoSEQ multiplex PCR, yet TCRdb's version contains in-frame clones alone and is incomplete. The table shows some 130,000 clones, with around 9.7% occurring only once. The CDR3 runs 14 residues. The V gene lost 2 bases and the J gene lost 3 bases, with 11 bases spanning the gap. Germline V gene data show CDR1 as GTSNPN and CDR2 as SVGIG (reference sequence). This chain links TRBV30 with TRBJ2-1, with a tentative D call TRBD2 (6 bases). The sequence derives from a man aged 50-59 years in good health and CMV-seronegative. Sequencing was done on a sample of PBMCs. The CDR3 DNA reads TGTGCCTGGAGTCCGATGACTAGCTACAATGAGCAGTTCTTC. Its translation is CAWSPMTSYNEQFF.